This T cell receptor (beta chain) came from a study of shared clonotypes between healthy human individuals. As concerns this clone: Its matching antigen is unknown.

CDR3 length: 14 residues. Germline V lookup: CDR1 MNHEY, CDR2 SVGAGI. Trimming took off 2 bases at V and 8 bases at J, with 12 bases between the two ends. Replicate PCRs for sorted subsets used 200 to 250 ng DNA; this equaled some 30,000 T cell genomes. Libraries were prepared by immunoSEQ multiplex PCR; TCRdb keeps only in-frame clonotypes and omits some of them. The sample records about 980,000 clones, approximately 80% being singletons. General study points: With four donors compared, around 5% of naive CD4 clonotypes were shared.

This sequence was found in a young man in good health. This chain uses TRBV6-5 with TRBJ2-2, with D possibly being TRBD1 (6 bases). Sequencing used memory CD4+ T cells sorted from blood. As to subset: CD45RA-negative fraction. CDR3 in amino acids: CASSYDRIVGELFF. The CDR3 DNA sequence: TGTGCCAGCAGTTACGACAGGATCGTAGGGGAGCTGTTTTTT.